Listed below are T cell receptor beta chains from one sample, sequenced in a study of OX40 agonist ivuxolimab in advanced cancers. Libraries were prepared by immunoSEQ multiplex PCR; TCRdb keeps only in-frame clonotypes and omits some of them. The table shows about 68,000 clones, with around 83% occurring only once. The specimen was CD4+ or CD8+ T cells sorted from blood, collected in a trial of the OX40 agonist ivuxolimab. The receptors were sampled from an adult with an advanced solid tumor such as melanoma, head and neck, liver or kidney cancer. Both conserved end residues are part of each CDR3. Each record gives: V gene, D gene, clone size, J gene, CDR3 DNA, CDR3 protein. A D gene is named only where the DNA matches it firmly. Size is stated for part of the rows, as once, few or many counts, or as a class when the clone is expanded.

>TRBV6-5|TRBD1|-|TRBJ1-6
TGTGCCAGCAGCCCAGGGGGTTCACCCCTCCACTTT
CASSPGGSPLHF
>TRBV21-1|-|-|TRBJ2-1
TGTGCCAGCAGCAAAAGACTTATGTGGACTAGCTCCTACAATGAGCAGTTCTTC
CASSKRLMWTSSYNEQFF
>TRBV28|-|-|TRBJ2-7
TGTGCCTCCCGACCGCCGGATTCGAGCTCCTACGAGCAGTACTTC
CASRPPDSSSYEQYF
>TRBV4-1|TRBD1|few|TRBJ2-3
TGCGCCAGCAGCCAAGGGCCGACAGGGGAAGTCACAGATACGCAGTATTTT
CASSQGPTGEVTDTQYF
>TRBV7-9|-|-|TRBJ2-3
TGTGCCAGCAGCCCGTCGGGACTTTTCACAGATACGCAGTATTTT
CASSPSGLFTDTQYF
>TRBV5-1|-|-|TRBJ1-1
TGCGCCAGCAGCTTAAGGGGAGAGGCGAACACTGAAGCTTTCTTT
CASSLRGEANTEAFF
>TRBV15|-|-|TRBJ1-1
TGTGCCACCAGCAGAGATCCGGGGGACACTGAAGCTTTCTTT
CATSRDPGDTEAFF
>TRBV28|-|once|TRBJ1-1
TGTGCCAGCACGGGACGGTCCTCTCCAACTGAAGCTTTCTTT
CASTGRSSPTEAFF
>TRBV7-9|-|-|TRBJ1-4
TGTGCCAGCAGCTTAGGCCGGGGAGATGCAACTAATGAAAAACTGTTTTTT
CASSLGRGDATNEKLFF
>TRBV4-1|-|-|TRBJ1-1
TGCGCCAGCAGTACCGGGACGGCTGCCAGATTGACTGAAGCTTTCTTT
CASSTGTAARLTEAFF
>TRBV2|-|-|TRBJ2-5
TGTGCCAGCAGAGCAGGGTACAGGGAGACCCAGTACTTC
CASRAGYRETQYF
>TRBV5-8|TRBD1|-|TRBJ1-4
TGTGCCATCCGAACAGGGGGCAATGAAAAACTGTTTTTT
CAIRTGGNEKLFF
>TRBV19|-|-|TRBJ1-1
TGTGCCAGTACTAGGACAGCAATGAACACTGAAGCTTTCTTT
CASTRTAMNTEAFF
>TRBV6-4|TRBD2|-|TRBJ2-3
TGTGCCAGCGGAAGCGGGGGGGCCGGAGATACGCAGTATTTT
CASGSGGAGDTQYF
>TRBV19|-|-|TRBJ2-4
TGTGCCAGTAGTGACGCTCTTCGGGGTGAAAACATTCAGTACTTC
CASSDALRGENIQYF
>TRBV6-6|TRBD1|-|TRBJ2-3
TGTGCCAGCAGTTACGGCTTCGGACAGGGGGCTAATACGCAGTATTTT
CASSYGFGQGANTQYF
>TRBV5-1|-|once|TRBJ1-1
TGCGCCAGCAGCATCAGCTCCGGGCGGAACACTGAAGCTTTCTTT
CASSISSGRNTEAFF
>TRBV20-1|-|-|TRBJ1-2
TGCAGTGCAACAGCCGACTATGGCTACACCTTC
CSATADYGYTF
>TRBV28|-|-|TRBJ1-1
TGTGCCAGCAGTTTAATTTTTTCGAGACCGCCGATGAACACTGAAGCTTTCTTT
CASSLIFSRPPMNTEAFF
>TRBV29-1|-|-|TRBJ1-2
TGCAGCGTTTATGACGGCATTAACTATGGCTACACCTTC
CSVYDGINYGYTF
>TRBV7-8|-|-|TRBJ1-6
TGTGCCAGCAGCCCGCCTAATTCACCCCTCCACTTT
CASSPPNSPLHF
>TRBV27|TRBD1|-|TRBJ1-6
TGTGCCAGCAGTTTATCAGGGACAGGGGGCAGTTCACCCCTCCACTTT
CASSLSGTGGSSPLHF
>TRBV19|TRBD1|-|TRBJ1-2
TGTGCCAGTAGTCCCCAGGGGGTCGGCTATGGCTACACCTTC
CASSPQGVGYGYTF
>TRBV6-1|-|once|TRBJ2-2
TGTGCCAGCAGTGCGGGGACATCGAACACCGGGGAGCTGTTTTTT
CASSAGTSNTGELFF
>TRBV6-1|TRBD1|-|TRBJ2-7
TGTGCCAGCAGTGGCGAGGGGACAGCCACCCCCTACGAGCAGTACTTC
CASSGEGTATPYEQYF
>TRBV18|-|-|TRBJ2-5
TGTGCCAGCTCACCAACTGATGAGACCCAGTACTTC
CASSPTDETQYF
>TRBV19|TRBD1|-|TRBJ2-2
TGTGCCAGTAGTAAAACCCAAACGATAGGGACAGGGGGTCACGGGGAGCTGTTTTTT
CASSKTQTIGTGGHGELFF
>TRBV10-1|-|-|TRBJ2-5
TGCGCCAGCAGTGAGTCGCGGGTTTTGGAGACCCAGTACTTC
CASSESRVLETQYF
>TRBV2|-|-|TRBJ2-1
TGTGCCAGCAGCCTCCGGGACAGCGGAGGGGAGCAGTTCTTC
CASSLRDSGGEQFF
>TRBV11-2|-|once|TRBJ1-3
TGTGCCAGCAGCTTATCAGAGAACACCATATATTTT
CASSLSENTIYF
>TRBV19|-|-|TRBJ1-5
TGTGCCAGTAGCTACCAGGGGAGCAATCAGCCCCAGCATTTT
CASSYQGSNQPQHF
>TRBV29-1|-|once|TRBJ2-3
TGCAGCGTTGAACACCCGGGGGTGGCTGATACGCAGTATTTT
CSVEHPGVADTQYF
>TRBV19|TRBD1|few|TRBJ1-2
TGTGCCAGTAGTATAAGGTGGGACAGCCATGGCTACACCTTC
CASSIRWDSHGYTF
>TRBV30|-|once|TRBJ1-1
TGTGCCTGGAGTGCGGGGCTGACTAACACTGAAGCTTTCTTT
CAWSAGLTNTEAFF
>TRBV6-1|-|-|TRBJ2-7
TGTGCCAGCAGTGAAGGACCAGTCTCCTACGAGCAGTACTTC
CASSEGPVSYEQYF
>TRBV7-2|-|-|TRBJ2-5
TGTGCCAGCAGTCTTAGAACGCGCGGGGCTAAAGAGACCCAGTACTTC
CASSLRTRGAKETQYF
>TRBV2|TRBD1|-|TRBJ2-2
TGTGCCAGCAAGGGACAGGGAGTCCCCGGGGAGCTGTTTTTT
CASKGQGVPGELFF
>TRBV6-5|-|-|TRBJ2-1
TGTGCCAGCAGCGAAACACCCGGTGTGTCGGGGGGCCGGGTCTTC
CASSETPGVSGGRVF
>TRBV19|TRBD1|-|TRBJ2-5
TGTGCCAGTAGTCCCCGACAGGGACCTCAAGAGACCCAGTACTTC
CASSPRQGPQETQYF